This passage covers 10 T cell receptor beta chains from one sample sequenced in a study of post-analysis software for immune sequencing data. Notes on the study in general: Four to six TRBV segments were significantly more frequent in patients than in controls. TRBV5-6, TRBV5-1 and TRBV20-1 were among these segments.

Antigens for these TCRs are unknown. The library was made from cDNA and included unique molecular identifiers. Via MiXCR, TCRdb re-called the PCR reads, giving one row per CDR3 protein. Here the sample spans hundreds of thousands of distinct CDR3 sequences, 35% to 45% being singletons. Source material: blood. The receptor source for this set is a girl aged 2-10 years with multiple sclerosis.

The chain combines TRBV5-1 with TRBJ1-1; 7 nucleotides line up with TRBD1. The CDR3 sequence is 13 residues long. The J segment lost 5 bases and the V segment lost 4 bases, leaving 5 bases of the junction unmatched. In germline, CDR1 is SGHRS, CDR2 YFSETQ. CDR3 DNA sequence: TGCGCCAGCAGCGGACAGGTTTGGACTGAAGCTTTCTTT. Translating it yields CASSGQVWTEAFF.

The rearrangement uses TRBV29-1 and TRBJ2-3, with TRBD2 matching 9 bases. This CDR3 comprises 14 residues. V lost 7 bases to trimming and J lost 2 bases; unmatched junction nucleotides: 7. Germline CDR1 and CDR2: SQVTM and ANQGSEA. CDR3 bases: TGCAGCGAGAGCTCTAGCGGGGACACAGATACGCAGTATTTT. Its translation is CSESSSGDTDTQYF.

This clonotype has only one observation. A much larger clone lies one base from this, so it may be a read error. The V call is TRBV5-8, the J call TRBJ2-5, with 8 nucleotides matching TRBD2. Germline CDR1 reads SGHTS; CDR2 reads YDEGEE. This CDR3 has 14 residues. The CDR3 loop is CTSGRAGAGETQYF. The CDR3 bases are TGTACCAGCGGACGAGCGGGGGCCGGGGAGACCCAGTACTTC.

V gene TRBV6-6 combines with J gene TRBJ2-3; 12 nucleotides align to TRBD2. Germline CDR1 reads MNHNY; CDR2 reads SVGAGI (reference sequence). The CDR3 spans 14 residues. V lost 2 bases to trimming and J lost 6 bases; unmatched junction nucleotides: 0. CDR3: CASSYGTSGDTQYF. The CDR3 DNA reads TGTGCCAGCAGTTACGGGACTAGCGGGGATACGCAGTATTTT.

V and J are TRBV4-2 and TRBJ1-2; weak D call: TRBD1 (5 bases). The germline V gene encodes CDR1 LGHNA and CDR2 YNFKEQ. The CDR3 sequence is 13 residues long. The V end was cut by 0 bases, the J end by 3 bases, with 5 bases between. The CDR3 coding sequence is TGTGCCAGCAGCCAAGAGACAGACTATGGCTACACCTTC. Translation gives CASSQETDYGYTF.

This clonotype was seen only a few times. V is TRBV6-1 and J is TRBJ1-2; no clear D. V lost 0 bases to trimming and J lost 8 bases, with 16 bases between them. The CDR3 sequence is 15 residues long. The V gene's germline CDR1 is MNHNS and CDR2 SASEGT. The CDR3 nucleotides are TGTGCCAGCAGTGAAGCGAGGACTTCCGCCCTGGGCTACACCTTC. Translated, it gives CASSEARTSALGYTF.

This clonotype has only one observation. With a much larger clone just one base away, this may be a read error. V gene TRBV25-1 combines with J gene TRBJ1-1; 9 bases map to TRBD1. V shed 4 bases and J 6 bases; nucleotides not matched to a gene: 12. CDR1 is MGHDK and CDR2 is SYGVNS in the germline V gene. This CDR3 spans 16 amino acids. CDR3 in amino acids: CASSGTSSDRGPEAFF. CDR3 nucleotides: TGTGCCAGCAGTGGAACATCCTCGGACAGGGGACCTGAAGCTTTCTTT.

V usage is TRBV29-1 and J usage is TRBJ1-5; D is ambiguous. Germline CDR1 reads SQVTM; CDR2 reads ANQGSEA. V lost 5 bases to trimming and J lost 1 base, with 15 bases between them. The CDR3 consists of 15 residues. CDR3 sequence: CSVIIPGYSNQPQHF. CDR3 coding DNA: TGCAGCGTTATAATCCCAGGATACAGCAATCAGCCCCAGCATTTT.

A word on this clonotype: One junction end does not reproduce the germline sequence, and a read error may be involved. The gene calls are TRBV5-1 and TRBJ2-5; D may be TRBD1 or TRBD2 (5 bases each). Germline CDR1 and CDR2: SGHRS and YFSETQ. The CDR3 sequence is 15 residues long. The CDR3: CASSLGTGITYEQYF. Written as DNA, the CDR3 is TGCGCCAGCAGTTTGGGGACCGGGATTACCTATGAGCAGTACTTC.

The J gene is TRBJ1-1, the V gene TRBV20-1, with a tentative D call TRBD1 (5 bases). The V and J ends lost 3 bases and 0 bases respectively, with 11 bases between them. Germline CDR1 reads DFQATT; CDR2 reads SNEGSKA (reference sequence). CDR3 length: 14 residues. The CDR3 region has the DNA TGCAGTGCTAGGTCCCTGGGGCTGAACACTGAAGCTTTCTTT. Encoded protein: CSARSLGLNTEAFF.